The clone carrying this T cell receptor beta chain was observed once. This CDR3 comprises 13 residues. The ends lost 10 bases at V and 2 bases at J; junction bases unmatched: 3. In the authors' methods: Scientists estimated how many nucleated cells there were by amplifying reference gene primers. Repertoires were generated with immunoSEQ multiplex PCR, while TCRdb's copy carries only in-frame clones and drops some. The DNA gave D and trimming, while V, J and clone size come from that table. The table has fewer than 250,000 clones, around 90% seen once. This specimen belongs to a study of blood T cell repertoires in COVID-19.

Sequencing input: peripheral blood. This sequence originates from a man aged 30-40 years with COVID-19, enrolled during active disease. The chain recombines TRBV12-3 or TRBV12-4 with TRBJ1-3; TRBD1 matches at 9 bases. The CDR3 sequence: CAIDRGTGNTIYF. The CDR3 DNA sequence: TGTGCCATTGACAGGGGGACTGGAAACACCATATATTTT.